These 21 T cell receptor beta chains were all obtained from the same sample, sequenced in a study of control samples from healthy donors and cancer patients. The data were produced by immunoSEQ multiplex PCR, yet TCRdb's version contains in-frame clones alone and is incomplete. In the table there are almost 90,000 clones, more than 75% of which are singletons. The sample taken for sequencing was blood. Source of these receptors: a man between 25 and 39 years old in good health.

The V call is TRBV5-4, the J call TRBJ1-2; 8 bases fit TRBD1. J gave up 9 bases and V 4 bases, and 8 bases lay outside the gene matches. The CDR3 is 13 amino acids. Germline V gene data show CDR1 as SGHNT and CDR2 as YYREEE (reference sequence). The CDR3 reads CASSRTGTISYTF. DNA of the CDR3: TGTGCCAGCAGCCGGACAGGGACTATTAGCTACACCTTC.

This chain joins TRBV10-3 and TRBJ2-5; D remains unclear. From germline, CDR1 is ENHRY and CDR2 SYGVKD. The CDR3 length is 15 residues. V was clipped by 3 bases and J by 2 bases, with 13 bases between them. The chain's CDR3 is CAISDTRGGQETQYF. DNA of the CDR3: TGTGCCATCAGTGACACCCGTGGCGGACAAGAGACCCAGTACTTC.

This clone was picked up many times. CDR3 in DNA: TGTGCCAGTAGTATAAGGTCTCCGGCCCCACCAAGGACCCAGCATTTT. Translating gives CASSIRSPAPPRTQHF. The chain uses TRBV19 and TRBJ1-5, with D hard to call. The germline V gene has CDR1 LNHDA and CDR2 SQIVND (reference sequence). Trimming left V 2 bases short and J 11 bases short, with 22 bases between. The CDR3 contains 16 residues.

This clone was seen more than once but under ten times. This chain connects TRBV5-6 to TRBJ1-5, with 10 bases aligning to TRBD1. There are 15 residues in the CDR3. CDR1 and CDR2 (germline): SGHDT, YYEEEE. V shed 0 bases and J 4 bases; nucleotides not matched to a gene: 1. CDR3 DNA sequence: TGTGCCAGCAGCTTGGCGGGACAGGGGAATCAGCCCCAGCATTTT. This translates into CASSLAGQGNQPQHF.

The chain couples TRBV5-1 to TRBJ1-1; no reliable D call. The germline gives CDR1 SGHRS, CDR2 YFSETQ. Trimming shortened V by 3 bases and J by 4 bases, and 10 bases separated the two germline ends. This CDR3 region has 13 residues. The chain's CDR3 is CASSYGRVTEAFF. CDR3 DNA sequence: TGCGCCAGCAGCTACGGACGGGTCACTGAAGCTTTCTTT.

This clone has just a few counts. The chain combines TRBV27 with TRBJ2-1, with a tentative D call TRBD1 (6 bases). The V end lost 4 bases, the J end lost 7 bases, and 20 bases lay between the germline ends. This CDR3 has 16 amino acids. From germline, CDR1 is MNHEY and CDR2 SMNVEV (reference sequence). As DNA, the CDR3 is TGTGCCAGCAGTTCCCTAGGGGGAATGATCGGGAATGAGCAGTTCTTC. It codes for CASSSLGGMIGNEQFF.

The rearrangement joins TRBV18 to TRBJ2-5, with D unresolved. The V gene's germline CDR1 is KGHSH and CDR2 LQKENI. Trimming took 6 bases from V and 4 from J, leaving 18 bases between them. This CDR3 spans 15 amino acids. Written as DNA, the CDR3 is TGTGCCAGCTCGGAAGGGTTGGGATTCGGAGAGACCCAGTACTTC. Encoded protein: CASSEGLGFGETQYF.

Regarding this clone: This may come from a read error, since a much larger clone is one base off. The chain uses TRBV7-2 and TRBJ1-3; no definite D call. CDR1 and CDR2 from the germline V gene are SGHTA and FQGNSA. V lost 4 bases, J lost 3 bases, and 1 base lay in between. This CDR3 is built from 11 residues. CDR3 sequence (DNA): TGTGCCAGCAGCTATGGAAACACCATATATTTT. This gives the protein CASSYGNTIYF.

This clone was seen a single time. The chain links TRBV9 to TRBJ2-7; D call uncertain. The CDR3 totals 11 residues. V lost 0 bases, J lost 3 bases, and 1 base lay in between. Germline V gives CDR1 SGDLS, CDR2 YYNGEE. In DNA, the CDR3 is TGTGCCAGCAGCGTAGGCTACGAGCAGTACTTC. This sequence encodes CASSVGYEQYF.

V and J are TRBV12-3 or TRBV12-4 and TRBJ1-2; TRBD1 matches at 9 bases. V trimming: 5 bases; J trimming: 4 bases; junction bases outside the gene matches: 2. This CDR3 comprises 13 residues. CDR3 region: CASSPGQGYGYTF. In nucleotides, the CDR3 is TGTGCCAGCAGTCCGGGACAGGGCTATGGCTACACCTTC.

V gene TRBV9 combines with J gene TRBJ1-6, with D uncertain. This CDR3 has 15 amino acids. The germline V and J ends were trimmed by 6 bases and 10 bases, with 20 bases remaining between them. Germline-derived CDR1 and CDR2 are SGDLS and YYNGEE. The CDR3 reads CASTQAESFGSPLHF. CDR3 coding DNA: TGTGCCAGCACCCAGGCGGAGTCGTTTGGCTCACCCCTCCACTTT.

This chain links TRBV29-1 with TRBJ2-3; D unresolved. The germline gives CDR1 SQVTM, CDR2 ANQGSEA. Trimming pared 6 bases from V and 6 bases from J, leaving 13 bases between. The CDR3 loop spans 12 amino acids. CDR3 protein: CSVTSGSDTQYF. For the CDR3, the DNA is TGCAGCGTGACGTCGGGTTCTGATACGCAGTATTTT.

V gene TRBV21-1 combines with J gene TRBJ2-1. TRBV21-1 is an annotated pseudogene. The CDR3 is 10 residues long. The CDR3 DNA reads TGTGCCAGCAGCAAAAATGAGCAGTTCTTC. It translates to CASSKNEQFF.

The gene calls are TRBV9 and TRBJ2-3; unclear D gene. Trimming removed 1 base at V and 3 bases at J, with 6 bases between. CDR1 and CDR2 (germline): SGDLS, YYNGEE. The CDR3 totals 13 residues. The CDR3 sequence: CASSVPPTDTQYF. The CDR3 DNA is TGTGCCAGCAGCGTACCGCCTACAGATACGCAGTATTTT. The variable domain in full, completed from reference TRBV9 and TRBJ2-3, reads DSGVTQTPKHLITATGQRVTLRCSPRSGDLSVYWYQQSLDQGLQFLIQYYNGEERAKGNILERFSAQQFPDLHSELNLSSLELGDSALYFCASSVPPTDTQYFGPGTRLTVL.

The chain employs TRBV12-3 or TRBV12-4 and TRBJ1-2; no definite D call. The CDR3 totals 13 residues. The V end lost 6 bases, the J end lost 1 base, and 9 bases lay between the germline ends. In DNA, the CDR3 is TGTGCCAGCAGCCTAACCTTTAACTATGGCTACACCTTC. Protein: CASSLTFNYGYTF.

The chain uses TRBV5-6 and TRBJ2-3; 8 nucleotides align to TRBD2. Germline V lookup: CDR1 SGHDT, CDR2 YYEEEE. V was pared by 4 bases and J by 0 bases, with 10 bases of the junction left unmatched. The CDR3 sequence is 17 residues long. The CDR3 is CASSPTIGGASTDTQYF. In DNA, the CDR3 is TGTGCCAGCAGCCCAACAATCGGGGGGGCCAGCACAGATACGCAGTATTTT.

The CDR3 nucleotides read TGTGCCAGTAGTATAAGACTTACGAACACTGAAGCTTTCTTT. Protein product: CASSIRLTNTEAFF. This chain links TRBV19 with TRBJ1-1; D is uncertain. Germline CDR1 is LNHDA and CDR2 is SQIVND (reference sequence). The CDR3 totals 14 residues. Trimming took 2 bases from V and 1 from J, leaving 8 bases between them.

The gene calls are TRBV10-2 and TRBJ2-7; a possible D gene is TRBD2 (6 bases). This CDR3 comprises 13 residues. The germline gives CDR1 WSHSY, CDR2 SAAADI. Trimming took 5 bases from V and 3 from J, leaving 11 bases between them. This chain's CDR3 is CASSLARNYEQYV. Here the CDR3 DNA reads TGCGCCAGCAGTCTAGCGCGAAACTACGAGCAGTACGTC.

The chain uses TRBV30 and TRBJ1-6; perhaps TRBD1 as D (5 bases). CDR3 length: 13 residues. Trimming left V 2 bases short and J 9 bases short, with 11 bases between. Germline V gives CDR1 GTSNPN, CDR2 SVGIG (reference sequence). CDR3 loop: CAWSWDDGSPLHF. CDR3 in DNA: TGTGCCTGGAGTTGGGACGACGGTTCACCCCTCCACTTT.

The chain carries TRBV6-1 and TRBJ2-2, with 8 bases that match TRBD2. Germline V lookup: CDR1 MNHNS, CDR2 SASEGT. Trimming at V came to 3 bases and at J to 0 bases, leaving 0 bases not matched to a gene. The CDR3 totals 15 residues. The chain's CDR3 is CASSDGGANTGELFF. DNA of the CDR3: TGTGCCAGCAGTGACGGGGGGGCGAACACCGGGGAGCTGTTTTTT.

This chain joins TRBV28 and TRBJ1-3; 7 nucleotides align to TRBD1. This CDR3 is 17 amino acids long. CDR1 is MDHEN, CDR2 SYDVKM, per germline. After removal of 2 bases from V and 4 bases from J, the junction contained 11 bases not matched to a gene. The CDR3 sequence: CASSLPHPDRAGNTIYF. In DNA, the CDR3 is TGTGCCAGCAGTTTACCCCACCCTGACAGGGCGGGAAACACCATATATTTT.